This T cell receptor (beta chain) was documented in a study of T cell repertoires in cytomegalovirus infection. MiXCR was run by TCRdb on the reads, yielding one entry per CDR3 protein. The sample shows a few hundred thousand distinct CDR3 sequences, roughly 18% of them seen only once. There are a few counts of this clonotype. This CDR3 has 16 residues. V lost 4 bases, J lost 9 bases, and 12 bases stayed unmatched. Germline V gene sequence: CDR1 DFQATT, CDR2 SNEGSKA (reference sequence). The receptor was isolated from a human donor in good health (CMV status not recorded). Some clones in this sample may be carry-over from other donors' samples. The chain joins TRBV20-1 to TRBJ2-1; 13 bases match TRBD2. Sequenced material: PBMCs. The CDR3 DNA follows: TGCAGTGCTAAACCGGGACTAGCGGGACGTAACCCTGAGCAGTTCTTC. Its translation: CSAKPGLAGRNPEQFF.